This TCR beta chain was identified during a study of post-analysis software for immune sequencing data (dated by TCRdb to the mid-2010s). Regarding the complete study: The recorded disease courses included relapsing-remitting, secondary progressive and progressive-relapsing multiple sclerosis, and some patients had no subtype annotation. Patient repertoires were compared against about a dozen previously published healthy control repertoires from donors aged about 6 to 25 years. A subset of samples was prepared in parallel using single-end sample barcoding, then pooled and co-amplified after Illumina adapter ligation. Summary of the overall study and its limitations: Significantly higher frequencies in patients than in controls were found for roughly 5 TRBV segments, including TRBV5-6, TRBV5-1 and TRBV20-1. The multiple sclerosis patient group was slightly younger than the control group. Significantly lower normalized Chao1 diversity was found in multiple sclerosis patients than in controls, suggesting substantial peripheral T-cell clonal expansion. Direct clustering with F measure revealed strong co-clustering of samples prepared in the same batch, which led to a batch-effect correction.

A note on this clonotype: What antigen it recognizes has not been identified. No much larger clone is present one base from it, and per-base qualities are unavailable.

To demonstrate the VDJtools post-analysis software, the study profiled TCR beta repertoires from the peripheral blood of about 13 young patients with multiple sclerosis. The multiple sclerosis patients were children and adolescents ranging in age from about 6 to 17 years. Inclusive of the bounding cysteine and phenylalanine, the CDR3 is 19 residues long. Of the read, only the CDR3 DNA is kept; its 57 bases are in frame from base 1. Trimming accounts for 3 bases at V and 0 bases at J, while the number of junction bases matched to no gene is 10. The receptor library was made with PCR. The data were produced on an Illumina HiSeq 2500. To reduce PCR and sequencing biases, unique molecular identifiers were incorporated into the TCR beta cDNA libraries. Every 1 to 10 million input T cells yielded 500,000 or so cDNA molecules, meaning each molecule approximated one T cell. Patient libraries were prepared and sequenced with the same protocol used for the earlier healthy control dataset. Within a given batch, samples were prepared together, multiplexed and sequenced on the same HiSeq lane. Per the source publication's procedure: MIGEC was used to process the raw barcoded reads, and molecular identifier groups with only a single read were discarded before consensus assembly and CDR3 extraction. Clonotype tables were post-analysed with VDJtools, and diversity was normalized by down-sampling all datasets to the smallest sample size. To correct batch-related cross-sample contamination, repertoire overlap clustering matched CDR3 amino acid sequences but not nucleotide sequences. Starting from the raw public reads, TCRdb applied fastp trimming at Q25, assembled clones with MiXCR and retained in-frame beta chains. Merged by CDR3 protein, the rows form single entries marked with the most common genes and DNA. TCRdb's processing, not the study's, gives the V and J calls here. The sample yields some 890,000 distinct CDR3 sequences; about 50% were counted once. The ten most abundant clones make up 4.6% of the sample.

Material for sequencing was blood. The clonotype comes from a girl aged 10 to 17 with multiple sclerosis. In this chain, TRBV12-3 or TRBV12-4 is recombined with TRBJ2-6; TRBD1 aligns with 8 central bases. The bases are TGTGCCAGCAGTTTGCGTTTGGGACAGGAGAGCTCTGGGGCCAACGTCCTGACTTTC. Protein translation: CASSLRLGQESSGANVLTF.